The entry below describes one T cell receptor (beta chain). This sample was taken from a study of blood T cell repertoires in COVID-19. Background on the study: Sources were T cells, B-cell-depleted T cells, or PBMCs; the material itself was cDNA or gDNA.

Participants had their cohort set by participant-reported clinical history. What the recovered Cohort 3 donors had was two negative PCRs, clearance, or symptom resolution. This CDR3 spans 13 amino acids. The germline V and J ends were trimmed by 6 bases and 5 bases, with 10 bases remaining between them. Germline CDR1 reads MNHEY; CDR2 reads SVGAGI. Sequenced by immunoSEQ multiplex PCR; TCRdb stores in-frame clones only, minus some. The profile covers 200,000 to 250,000 clones, with roughly 84% appearing a single time and approximately 6.2% taken by the ten largest. This TCR was sampled from a woman aged 40 to 50 who had recovered from COVID-19. Sequenced input: PBMCs or T cells enriched from blood (not recorded which). The chain is built from TRBV6-5 and TRBJ2-2; TRBD1 might be the D (6 bases). CDR3 residues: CASRLTGTGELFF. CDR3 DNA: TGTGCCAGCAGGCTCACAGGGACCGGGGAGCTGTTTTTT.